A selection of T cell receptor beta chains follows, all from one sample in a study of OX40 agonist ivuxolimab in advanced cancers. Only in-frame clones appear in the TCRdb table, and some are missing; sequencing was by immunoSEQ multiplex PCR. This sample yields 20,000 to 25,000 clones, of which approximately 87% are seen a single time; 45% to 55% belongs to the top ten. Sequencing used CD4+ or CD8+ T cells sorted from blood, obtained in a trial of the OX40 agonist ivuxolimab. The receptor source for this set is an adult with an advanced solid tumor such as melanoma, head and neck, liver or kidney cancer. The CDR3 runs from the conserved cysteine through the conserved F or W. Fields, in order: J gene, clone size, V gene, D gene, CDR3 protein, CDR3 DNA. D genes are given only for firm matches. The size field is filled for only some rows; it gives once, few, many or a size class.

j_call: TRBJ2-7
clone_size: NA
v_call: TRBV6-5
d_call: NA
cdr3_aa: CASSLTVAYEQYF
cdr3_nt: TGTGCCAGCAGTTTGACAGTCGCCTACGAGCAGTACTTC

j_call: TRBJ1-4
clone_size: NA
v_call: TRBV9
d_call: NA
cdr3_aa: CASSVRGGTNEKLFF
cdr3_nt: TGTGCCAGCAGCGTCCGGGGAGGCACTAATGAAAAACTGTTTTTT

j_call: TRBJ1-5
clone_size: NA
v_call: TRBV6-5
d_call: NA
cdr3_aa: CASSYSKVSNQPQHF
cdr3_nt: TGTGCCAGCAGTTACTCTAAGGTTAGCAATCAGCCCCAGCATTTT

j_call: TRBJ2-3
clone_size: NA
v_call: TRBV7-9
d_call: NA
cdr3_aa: CASSIYTDTQYF
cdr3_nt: TGTGCCAGCAGCATCTACACAGATACGCAGTATTTT

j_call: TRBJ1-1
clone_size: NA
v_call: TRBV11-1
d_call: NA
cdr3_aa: CASSGGGLLDTEAFF
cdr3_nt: TGTGCCAGCTCAGGCGGGGGGCTTTTAGACACTGAAGCTTTCTTT

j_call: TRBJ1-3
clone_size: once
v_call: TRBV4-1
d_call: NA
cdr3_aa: CASSRSQAGDSGNTIYF
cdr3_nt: TGCGCCAGCAGCCGAAGTCAAGCGGGGGACTCTGGAAACACCATATATTTT

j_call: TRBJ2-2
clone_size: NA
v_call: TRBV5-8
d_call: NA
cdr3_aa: CASSPLGGWTGELFF
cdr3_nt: TGTGCCAGCAGTCCGCTCGGGGGATGGACCGGGGAGCTGTTTTTT

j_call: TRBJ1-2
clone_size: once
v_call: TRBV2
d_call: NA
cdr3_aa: CASSPPGPNYGYTF
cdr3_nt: TGTGCCAGCAGTCCCCCGGGACCTAACTATGGCTACACCTTC

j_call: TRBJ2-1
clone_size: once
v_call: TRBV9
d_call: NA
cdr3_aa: CASSVGGAGDSNEQFF
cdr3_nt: TGTGCCAGCAGCGTAGGGGGGGCCGGAGACTCCAATGAGCAGTTCTTC

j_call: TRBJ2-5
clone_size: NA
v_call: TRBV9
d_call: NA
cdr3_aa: CASSGLGSRGTQYF
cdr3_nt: TGTGCCAGCAGCGGATTGGGGTCCCGGGGAACCCAGTACTTC

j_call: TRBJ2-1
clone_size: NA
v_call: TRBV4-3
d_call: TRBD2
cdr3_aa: CASSQLSGTAYNEQFF
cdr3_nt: TGCGCCAGCAGCCAACTTAGCGGGACCGCCTACAATGAGCAGTTCTTC

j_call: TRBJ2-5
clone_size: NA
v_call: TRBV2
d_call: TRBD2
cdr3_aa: CASTWTSGPGAQYF
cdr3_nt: TGTGCCAGCACTTGGACTAGCGGACCCGGAGCCCAGTACTTC

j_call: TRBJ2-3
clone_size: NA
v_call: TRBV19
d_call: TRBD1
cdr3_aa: CASKDGTASTDTQYF
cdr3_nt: TGTGCCAGTAAAGATGGGACAGCAAGCACAGATACGCAGTATTTT

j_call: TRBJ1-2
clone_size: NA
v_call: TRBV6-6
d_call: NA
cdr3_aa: CASSYQDTSAGYTF
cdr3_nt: TGTGCCAGCAGTTACCAGGACACTTCGGCGGGCTACACCTTC

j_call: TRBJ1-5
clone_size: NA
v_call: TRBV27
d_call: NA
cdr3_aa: CASSFERGLQPQHF
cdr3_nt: TGTGCCAGCAGTTTCGAGAGAGGGCTTCAGCCCCAGCATTTT

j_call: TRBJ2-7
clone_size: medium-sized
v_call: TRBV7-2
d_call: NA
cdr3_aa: CASSPTGTIYEQYF
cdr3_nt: TGTGCCAGCAGCCCTACCGGGACAATCTACGAGCAGTACTTC

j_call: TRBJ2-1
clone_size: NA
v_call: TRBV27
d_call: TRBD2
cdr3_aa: CASSLSSGLKGEQFF
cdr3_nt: TGTGCCAGCAGTTTATCGTCGGGACTAAAGGGTGAGCAGTTCTTC

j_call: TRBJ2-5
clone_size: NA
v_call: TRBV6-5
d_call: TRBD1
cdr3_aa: CASSYYDRGRETQYF
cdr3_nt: TGTGCCAGCAGTTACTATGACAGGGGGCGGGAGACCCAGTACTTC

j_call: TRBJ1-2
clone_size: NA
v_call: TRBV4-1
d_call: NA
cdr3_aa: CASSHDFGGAGSFF
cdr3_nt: TGCGCCAGCAGCCATGATTTTGGAGGGGCCGGGAGCTTCTTC

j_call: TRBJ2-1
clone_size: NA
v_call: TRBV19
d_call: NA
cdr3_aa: CASSSASPSRGGGGYNEQFF
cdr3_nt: TGTGCCAGTAGTAGCGCATCCCCATCCAGGGGAGGTGGAGGTTACAATGAGCAGTTCTTC

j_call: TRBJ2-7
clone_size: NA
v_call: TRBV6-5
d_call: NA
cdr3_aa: CASSYSHSSYEQYF
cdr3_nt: TGTGCCAGCAGTTACTCTCACAGCTCCTACGAGCAGTACTTC

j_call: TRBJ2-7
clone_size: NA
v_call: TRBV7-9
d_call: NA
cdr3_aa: CASSLASVDSGYEQYF
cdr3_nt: TGTGCCAGCAGCTTAGCTTCGGTGGACAGTGGCTACGAGCAGTACTTC

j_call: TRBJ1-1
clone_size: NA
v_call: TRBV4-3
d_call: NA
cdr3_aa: CASSRGTGIITEAFF
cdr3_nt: TGCGCCAGCAGCCGCGGTACCGGGATTATTACCGAAGCTTTCTTT

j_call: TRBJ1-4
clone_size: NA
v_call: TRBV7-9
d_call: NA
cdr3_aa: CASSSKGTGVEKLFF
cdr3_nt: TGTGCCAGCAGCTCAAAAGGGACTGGGGTTGAAAAACTGTTTTTT

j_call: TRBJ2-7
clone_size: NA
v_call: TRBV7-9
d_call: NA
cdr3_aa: CASSLDPEDEQYF
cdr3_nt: TGTGCCAGCAGCTTGGATCCCGAGGACGAGCAGTACTTC

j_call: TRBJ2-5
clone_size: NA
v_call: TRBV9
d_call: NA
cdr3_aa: CASSPAPQETQYF
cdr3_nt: TGTGCCAGCAGCCCCGCCCCCCAAGAGACCCAGTACTTC

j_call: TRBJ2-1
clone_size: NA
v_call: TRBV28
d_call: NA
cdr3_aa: CASKYDTFHEQFF
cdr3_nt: TGTGCCAGCAAGTACGATACCTTCCATGAGCAGTTCTTC

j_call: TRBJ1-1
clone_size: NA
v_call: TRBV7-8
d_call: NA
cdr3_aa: CASSEWGRNTEAFF
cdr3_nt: TGTGCCAGCAGCGAATGGGGCAGGAACACTGAAGCTTTCTTT

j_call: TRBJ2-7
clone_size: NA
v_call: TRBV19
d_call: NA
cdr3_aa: CASSMGGGNEQYF
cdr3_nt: TGTGCCAGTAGTATGGGAGGAGGGAACGAGCAGTACTTC

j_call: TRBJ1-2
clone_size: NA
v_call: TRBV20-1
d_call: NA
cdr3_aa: CSQGYGYTF
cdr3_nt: TGCAGCCAGGGATATGGCTACACCTTC

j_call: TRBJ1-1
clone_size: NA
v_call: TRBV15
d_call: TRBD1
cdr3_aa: CATSKYRGVNTEAFF
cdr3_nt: TGTGCCACCAGCAAGTACAGGGGGGTGAACACTGAAGCTTTCTTT

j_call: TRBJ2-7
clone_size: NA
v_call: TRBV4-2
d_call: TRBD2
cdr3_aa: CASSQGGLAGDYEQYF
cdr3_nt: TGTGCCAGCAGCCAGGGTGGACTAGCGGGGGACTACGAGCAGTACTTC

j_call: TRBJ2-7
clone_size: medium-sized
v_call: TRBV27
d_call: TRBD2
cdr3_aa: CASRGLAAYEQYF
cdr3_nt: TGTGCCAGCAGGGGACTAGCGGCCTACGAGCAGTACTTC

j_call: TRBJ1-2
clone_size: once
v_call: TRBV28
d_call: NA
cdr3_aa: CASSLRVNYGYTF
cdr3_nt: TGTGCCAGCAGTTTGCGGGTAAACTATGGCTACACCTTC

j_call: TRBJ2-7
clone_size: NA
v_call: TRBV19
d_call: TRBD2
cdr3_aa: CASSAGAGGPYEQYF
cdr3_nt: TGTGCCAGTAGTGCCGGGGCGGGAGGGCCCTACGAGCAGTACTTC

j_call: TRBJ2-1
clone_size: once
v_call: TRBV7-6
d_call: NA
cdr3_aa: CASSQSRDNYNEQFF
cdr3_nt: TGTGCCAGCAGCCAGTCCCGGGACAATTACAATGAGCAGTTCTTC

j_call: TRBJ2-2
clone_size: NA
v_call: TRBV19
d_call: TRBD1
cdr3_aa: CASSMGQGAFTGELFF
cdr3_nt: TGTGCCAGTTCAATGGGGCAGGGGGCCTTCACCGGGGAGCTGTTTTTT

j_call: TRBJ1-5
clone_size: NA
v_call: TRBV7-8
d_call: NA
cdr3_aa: CASSRDLYSNQPQHF
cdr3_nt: TGTGCCAGCAGCCGGGACCTATATAGCAATCAGCCCCAGCATTTT

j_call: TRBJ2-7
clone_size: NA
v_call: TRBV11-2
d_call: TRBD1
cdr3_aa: CASSLMGQAYEQYF
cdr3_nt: TGTGCCAGCAGCTTGATGGGACAGGCCTACGAGCAGTACTTC

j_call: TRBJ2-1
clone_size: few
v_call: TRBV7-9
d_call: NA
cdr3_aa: CASSLAWGDEQFF
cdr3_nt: TGTGCCAGCAGCTTAGCGTGGGGGGATGAGCAGTTCTTC